This entry features one T cell receptor beta chain sequence. The antigen remains unidentified. The sample belongs to a study of identical twins. Looked up from germline, CDR1 is DFQATT and CDR2 is SNEGSKA (reference sequence). V was shortened by 0 bases and J by 0 bases, with 9 bases between the two germline ends. The CDR3 sequence is 15 residues long. Study-wide points: Out-of-frame beta chain sequences displayed weaker excess sharing between twins. Memory repertoires showed no such pattern, whereas abundant cord blood beta clonotypes carried fewer insertions.

One entry per CDR3 protein results from TCRdb running MiXCR on the 5' RACE reads. The profile shows 640,000 or so distinct CDR3 sequences, 6.1% of them singletons. Material: naive T cells sorted from blood. The TCR originated in a man between 18 and 29 years old in good health. This rearrangement joins TRBV20-1 to TRBJ1-3; D not certain. In DNA, the CDR3 is TGCAGTGCTAGAGATCGTAGGGTCTCTGGAAACACCATATATTTT. Encoded protein: CSARDRRVSGNTIYF.